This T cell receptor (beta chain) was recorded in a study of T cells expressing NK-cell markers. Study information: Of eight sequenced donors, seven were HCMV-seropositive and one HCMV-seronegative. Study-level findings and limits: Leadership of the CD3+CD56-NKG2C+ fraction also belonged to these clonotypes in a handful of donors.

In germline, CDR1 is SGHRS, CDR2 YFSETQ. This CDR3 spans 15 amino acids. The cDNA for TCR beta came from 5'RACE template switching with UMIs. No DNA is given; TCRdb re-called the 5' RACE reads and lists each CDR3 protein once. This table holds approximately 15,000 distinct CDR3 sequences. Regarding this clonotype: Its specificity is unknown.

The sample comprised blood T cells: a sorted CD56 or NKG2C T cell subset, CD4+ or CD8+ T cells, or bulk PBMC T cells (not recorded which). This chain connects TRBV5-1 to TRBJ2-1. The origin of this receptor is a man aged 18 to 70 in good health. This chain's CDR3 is CASSRIPETYNEQFF.